The T cell receptor (beta chain) described here comes from a study of PD-1 blockade in classical Hodgkin lymphoma. Germline V lookup: CDR1 LGHNA, CDR2 YNFKEQ. After removal of 0 bases from V and 2 bases from J, the junction contained 19 bases not matched to a gene. The CDR3 contains 22 residues. About this clone itself: Its target is not known.

The protocol was immunoSEQ multiplex PCR, while the TCRdb copy is restricted to in-frame clones and leaves out a portion. In the table there are roughly 68,000 clones, approximately 93% of which are singletons. Time point here: newly diagnosed, previously untreated cHL patient sample. Peripheral samples used as comparators were newly diagnosed, untreated classical Hodgkin lymphoma PBMCs. Overall study results and limits: Reported findings placed baseline TCR diversity lower in newly diagnosed patients (compared with healthy donors). Repertoire differences have undefined causes, possibly disease activity or prior therapy.

This receptor was taken from a human donor with classical Hodgkin lymphoma. The source material was peripheral blood mononuclear cells (PBMCs). The gene calls are TRBV4-2 and TRBJ2-5; 12 bases match TRBD2. CDR3 in DNA: TGTGCCAGCAGCCAAGATCTAAGGTGGCTAGCGGGGGGGCCAAGGGGACAAGAGACCCAGTACTTC. Amino acid sequence: CASSQDLRWLAGGPRGQETQYF.